The 20 T cell receptor beta chains listed next were all sequenced from one sample in a study of blood T cell repertoires in COVID-19. Method: immunoSEQ multiplex PCR; TCRdb's copy keeps in-frame clones and lacks some. The table has 130,000 to 150,000 clones, around 90% seen once. The sequenced material came from peripheral blood. The receptors derive from a man between 70 and 80 years old with acute or convalescent COVID-19.

V gene TRBV7-9 combines with J gene TRBJ1-2; 9 bases agree with TRBD1. The CDR3 extends over 15 amino acids. Germline V gene lookup returns CDR1 SEHNR and CDR2 FQNEAQ (reference sequence). After removal of 5 bases from V and 0 bases from J, the junction contained 4 bases not matched to a gene. CDR3 protein: CASSGRDRANYGYTF. Written as DNA, the CDR3 is TGTGCCAGCAGCGGACGGGACAGGGCTAACTATGGCTACACCTTC. Variable domain in full (rest from reference TRBV7-9 and TRBJ1-2): DTGVSQNPRHKITKRGQNVTFRCDPISEHNRLYWYRQTLGQGPEFLTYFQNEAQLEKSRLLSDRFSAERPKGSFSTLEIQRTEQGDSAMYLCASSGRDRANYGYTFGSGTRLTVV.

The gene calls are TRBV5-1 and TRBJ1-1; D call uncertain. Germline V CDR1 and CDR2: SGHRS, YFSETQ. V was cut by 2 bases and J by 6 bases, with 14 bases left in between. The CDR3 covers 14 residues. The CDR3 coding sequence is TGCGCCAGCAGCTTCACTGGGAGTGAAGCTGAAGCTTTCTTT. This gives the protein CASSFTGSEAEAFF. Using reference TRBV5-1 and TRBJ1-1 for the parts outside the CDR3, the full variable domain is KAGVTQTPRYLIKTRGQQVTLSCSPISGHRSVSWYQQTPGQGLQFLFEYFSETQRNKGNFPGRFSGRQFSNSRSEMNVSTLELGDSALYLCASSFTGSEAEAFFGQGTRLTVV.

The rearrangement uses TRBV7-2 and TRBJ2-7; 16 bases align to TRBD2. V dropped 5 bases and J dropped 10; count of bases not matched to a gene: 11. CDR3 length: 16 residues. CDR1 and CDR2 (germline): SGHTA, FQGNSA. DNA for the CDR3: TGTGCCAGCAGCCCGACCCCGGGACTAGCGGGGGGGGAACAGTACTTC. Amino acid sequence: CASSPTPGLAGGEQYF.

V is TRBV6-5 and J is TRBJ2-7, with D perhaps matching TRBD1 (6 bases). Trimming shortened V by 2 bases and J by 4 bases, and 9 bases separated the two germline ends. Germline CDR1 MNHEY, CDR2 SVGAGI. This CDR3 contains 13 residues. The CDR3 DNA reads as TGTGCCAGCAGTTACGGGACATCGTACGAGCAGTACTTC. Residues: CASSYGTSYEQYF.

The chain couples TRBV28 to TRBJ1-4; D gene unclear. CDR3 length equals 15 residues. The germline gives CDR1 MDHEN, CDR2 SYDVKM. The ends were cut back, 6 bases at V and 8 bases at J, with 19 bases in the middle. CDR3 nucleotides: TGTGCCAGCAGCTCCCTAGCTCGCCCTTGGGAAAAACTGTTTTTT. This sequence encodes CASSSLARPWEKLFF.

This sequence joins TRBV7-9 and TRBJ1-1; D possibly corresponds to TRBD1 (6 bases). With 6 bases removed from V and 1 base from J, the gap between germline ends came to 12 bases. There are 14 residues in the CDR3. Germline loops: CDR1 SEHNR, CDR2 FQNEAQ (reference sequence). CDR3 DNA: TGTGCCAGCAGTCCTAACAGGGAGAACACTGAAGCTTTCTTT. This encodes CASSPNRENTEAFF.

The chain links TRBV7-9 to TRBJ1-1, with D possibly being TRBD1 (6 bases). This CDR3 has 14 residues. Germline CDR1 and CDR2: SEHNR and FQNEAQ (reference sequence). Trimming pared 5 bases from V and 8 bases from J, leaving 18 bases between. The CDR3 nucleotides are TGTGCCAGCAGCCATGGGACACAGGTACCCGAAGCTTTCTTT. It specifies CASSHGTQVPEAFF.

The chain recombines TRBV29-1 with TRBJ2-5, with 10 bases matching TRBD1. The CDR3 is 13 residues long. Germline CDR1 reads SQVTM; CDR2 reads ANQGSEA. V shed 4 bases and J 5 bases; nucleotides not matched to a gene: 4. The CDR3 sequence: CSVVRQGAETQYF. The CDR3 DNA sequence: TGCAGCGTTGTGAGACAGGGGGCGGAGACCCAGTACTTC. Drawing the rest from reference TRBV29-1 and TRBJ2-5, the complete variable domain is SAVISQKPSRDICQRGTSLTIQCQVDSQVTMMFWYRQQPGQSLTLIATANQGSEATYESGFVIDKFPISRPNLTFSTLTVSNMSPEDSSIYLCSVVRQGAETQYFGPGTRLLVL.

This chain uses TRBV29-1 with TRBJ1-2, with D perhaps matching TRBD1 (6 bases). Between the trimmed V and J ends, which lost 0 bases and 2 bases, there was a span of 16 bases. The CDR3 has 16 amino acids. The germline CDR1 and CDR2 sequences are SQVTM and ANQGSEA. The CDR3 region has the DNA TGCAGCGTTGAAGATCGCGGTAGACAGGCGAACTATGGCTACACCTTC. Translation gives CSVEDRGRQANYGYTF.

This clone was detected only once. The J gene is TRBJ2-1, the V gene TRBV24-1; D assignment may be TRBD1 or TRBD2 (11 bases each). CDR1 and CDR2 from the germline V gene are KGHDR and SFDVKD. The CDR3 totals 19 residues. The germline V and J ends were trimmed by 5 bases and 4 bases, with 26 bases remaining between them. The DNA for the CDR3 is TGTGCCACCAGTGTTAGGACAGGGGGCACTAGCGGGGGTTACAATGAGCAGTTCTTC. This translates into CATSVRTGGTSGGYNEQFF.

This clone was seen a few times. V is TRBV3-1 (or the pseudogene TRBV3-2) and J is TRBJ1-1; the D gene is possibly TRBD1 (5 bases). The CDR3 has 12 amino acids. Germline V gene lookup returns CDR1 LGHDT and CDR2 YNNKEL (reference sequence). Trimming shortened V by 1 base and J by 11 bases, and 11 bases separated the two germline ends. Here the CDR3 reads CASSQGGASAFF. DNA of the CDR3: TGTGCCAGCAGCCAAGGGGGCGCCTCTGCTTTCTTT.

This chain connects TRBV11-2 to TRBJ1-5, with 8 nucleotides matching TRBD1. CDR3 length: 14 amino acids. CDR1 is SGHAT and CDR2 is FQNNGV in the germline V gene. V lost 0 bases, J lost 5 bases, and 0 bases stayed unmatched. The DNA for the CDR3 is TGTGCCAGCAGCTTAGAGACAGGGGATCAGCCCCAGCATTTT. Translated: CASSLETGDQPQHF.

V gene TRBV19 combines with J gene TRBJ1-4; 7 nucleotides line up with TRBD1. Germline V gene sequence: CDR1 LNHDA, CDR2 SQIVND (reference sequence). The CDR3 has 14 amino acids. Germline trimming cut 7 bases from V and 8 bases from J; bases unmatched to any gene: 10. The CDR3 region has the DNA TGTGCCAGTACCCGGACAGGAATTGGCGAAAAACTGTTTTTT. As protein: CASTRTGIGEKLFF. Drawing the rest from reference TRBV19 and TRBJ1-4, the complete variable domain is DGGITQSPKYLFRKEGQNVTLSCEQNLNHDAMYWYRQDPGQGLRLIYYSQIVNDFQKGDIAEGYSVSREKKESFPLTVTSAQKNPTAFYLCASTRTGIGEKLFFGSGTQLSVL.

The sample holds a few counts of this clone. The chain has TRBV27 and TRBJ1-5, with D uncertain. Trimming removed 5 bases from V and 2 bases from J, with 7 bases in between. The CDR3 is 13 amino acids. CDR1 is MNHEY, CDR2 SMNVEV, per germline (reference sequence). The CDR3 coding sequence is TGTGCCAGCAGTGGGCTCGGCAATCAGCCCCAGCATTTT. It yields the protein CASSGLGNQPQHF.

This clone was detected once. The rearrangement joins TRBV5-8 to TRBJ1-1; D gene uncertain. The ends were cut back, 4 bases at V and 0 bases at J, with 7 bases in the middle. Germline values: CDR1 SGHTS, CDR2 YDEGEE. The CDR3 is 13 residues long. Here the CDR3 DNA reads TGTGCCAGCAGCGTACAGATGAACACTGAAGCTTTCTTT. This translates into CASSVQMNTEAFF.

This clone was detected a few times. This chain connects TRBV28 to TRBJ1-1; TRBD1 aligns across 11 bases. The germline CDR1 and CDR2 sequences are MDHEN and SYDVKM. Trimming removed 6 bases from V and 5 bases from J; junction bases left unmatched: 8. The CDR3 is made up of 15 amino acids. In nucleotides, the CDR3 is TGTGCCAGCAGCCAGCCGGGACAGGGGGGAACTGAAGCTTTCTTT. This sequence encodes CASSQPGQGGTEAFF. The variable domain in full, with the rest retrieved from reference TRBV28 and TRBJ1-1, is DVKVTQSSRYLVKRTGEKVFLECVQDMDHENMFWYRQDPGLGLRLIYFSYDVKMKEKGDIPEGYSVSREKKERFSLILESASTNQTSMYLCASSQPGQGGTEAFFGQGTRLTVV.

The chain has TRBV18 and TRBJ1-6; 7 bases agree with TRBD1. CDR3 length equals 17 residues. Germline V gene sequence: CDR1 KGHSH, CDR2 LQKENI. The V gene end was trimmed by 5 bases and the J gene end by 7 bases; junction bases not matched to a gene: 14. The CDR3 nucleotides are TGTGCCAGCTCAACCGGACAGGCTGGAAGTCGGAATTCACCCCTCCACTTT. Translating gives CASSTGQAGSRNSPLHF. Full variable domain (outside the CDR3, taken from reference TRBV18 and TRBJ1-6): NAGVMQNPRHLVRRRGQEARLRCSPMKGHSHVYWYRQLPEEGLKFMVYLQKENIIDESGMPKERFSAEFPKEGPSILRIQQVVRGDSAAYFCASSTGQAGSRNSPLHFGNGTRLTVT.

The chain couples TRBV2 to TRBJ1-5; D gene ambiguous. The CDR3 is 14 amino acids. Trimming stripped 6 bases from V and 4 bases from J, with 13 bases between. Germline V gene data show CDR1 as SNHLY and CDR2 as FYNNEI. CDR3 bases: TGTGCCAGCAGCGCGGGCCAGCGAAATCAGCCCCAGCATTTT. It codes for CASSAGQRNQPQHF.

This clone was recorded once. This chain connects TRBV19 to TRBJ1-4; D is undetermined. From germline, CDR1 is LNHDA and CDR2 SQIVND (reference sequence). The CDR3 has 15 residues. Trimming pared 8 bases from V and 2 bases from J, leaving 15 bases between. The CDR3 loop is CASRFGDRTNEKLFF. In DNA, the CDR3 is TGTGCCAGTCGATTCGGGGATCGGACTAATGAAAAACTGTTTTTT.

The CDR3 here is CASSYSTVLHGYTF. The CDR3 DNA sequence: TGTGCCAGCAGTTATTCGACAGTACTCCATGGCTACACCTTC. The chain couples TRBV28 to TRBJ1-2, with D possibly matching TRBD1 (5 bases). CDR3 size: 14 residues. V was pared by 4 bases and J by 6 bases, with 15 bases between. Germline assignment: CDR1 MDHEN and CDR2 SYDVKM.